This T cell receptor beta chain is drawn from a study of blood T cell repertoires in COVID-19. Authors' processing steps: Estimates of nucleated cell counts were drawn from the amplification of reference gene primers. TCRdb's table, derived via immunoSEQ multiplex PCR, lists solely in-frame clones and lacks some. V, J and clone size were drawn from that table, and D and trimming were deduced from the DNA. Of over 100,000 clones listed, around nine tenths are singletons. Unmatched junction bases numbered 7, after V lost 2 bases and J lost 5 bases. Looked up from germline, CDR1 is MNHNY and CDR2 is SVGAGI (reference sequence). The CDR3 covers 15 residues.

This TCR came from a woman in her 70s with COVID-19, enrolled during active disease. The specimen was peripheral blood. The chain carries TRBV6-6 and TRBJ1-1, with 8 bases that match TRBD1. CDR3 bases: TGTGCCAGCAGTTACCCGCTGCGACAGGGGACTGAAGCTTTCTTT. Translation: CASSYPLRQGTEAFF.